Listed below are T cell receptor beta chains from one sample, sequenced in a study of response to subunit inactivated influenza vaccine. Each CDR3 protein is one row after TCRdb ran MiXCR on the RT-PCR reads. This table has about 780,000 distinct CDR3 sequences, roughly 20% appearing once. The sample consisted of PBMCs from blood, taken more than 4 days after vaccination. Receptor source: a man aged 50 to 59 who received an inactivated influenza vaccine. Each CDR3 is given with its conserved first and last residue. D genes are given only for firm matches. Size is omitted from some rows. Given values are once, few, many or a class for expanded clones.

NA,NA,TRBV12-3/TRBV12-4,TRBJ2-7,CASSLDHGQLGYEQYF,TGTGCCAGCAGTTTAGATCATGGACAGCTAGGGTACGAGCAGTACTTC
NA,NA,TRBV7-3,TRBJ2-6,CASSLIRRRHTSSGANVLTF,TGTGCCAGCAGCTTAATTCGCCGCAGGCATACCTCCTCTGGGGCCAACGTCCTGACTTTC
TRBD2,NA,TRBV7-6,TRBJ2-1,CASSPARLANLRTYNEQFF,TGTGCCAGCAGCCCTGCCCGACTAGCGAATCTAAGGACCTACAATGAGCAGTTCTTC
TRBD2,few,TRBV5-5,TRBJ2-3,CASSGLASTDTQYF,TGTGCCAGCAGCGGACTAGCTAGCACAGATACGCAGTATTTT
NA,NA,TRBV20-1,TRBJ1-1,CSARLGSGNTEAFF,TGCAGTGCTAGATTGGGCAGCGGGAACACTGAAGCTTTCTTT
NA,few,TRBV12-3/TRBV12-4,TRBJ1-1,CASSFMVEGTEAFF,TGTGCCAGCAGTTTTATGGTAGAGGGGACTGAAGCTTTCTTT
TRBD1,many,TRBV5-1,TRBJ1-2,CASSQKGQDENSYTF,TGCGCCAGCAGCCAGAAGGGACAGGACGAGAATAGCTACACCTTC
NA,NA,TRBV4-1,TRBJ2-1,CASSQDANTYNEQFF,TGCGCCAGCAGCCAAGACGCTAACACGTACAATGAGCAGTTCTTC
NA,few,TRBV7-9,TRBJ2-6,CASPIVRDSGANVLTF,TGTGCCAGCCCTATAGTCCGTGATTCTGGGGCCAACGTCCTGACTTTC
TRBD1,few,TRBV7-2,TRBJ2-1,CASSLGQGALVKEQFF,TGTGCCAGCAGCTTAGGTCAGGGGGCCTTGGTAAAGGAGCAGTTCTTC
NA,few,TRBV5-5,TRBJ2-1,CASSLLRGPYNEQFF,TGTGCCAGCAGCCTGCTTCGCGGTCCCTACAATGAGCAGTTCTTC
TRBD1,NA,TRBV15,TRBJ2-7,CATSNVPWGQGADPYEQYF,TGTGCCACCAGCAATGTCCCCTGGGGACAGGGGGCCGACCCCTACGAGCAGTACTTC
NA,NA,TRBV18,TRBJ2-5,CASSPLVAETQYF,TGTGCCAGCTCACCACTGGTAGCGGAGACCCAGTACTTC
TRBD1,NA,TRBV7-2,TRBJ2-3,CASSPRDRVDTQYF,TGTGCCAGCAGCCCTAGGGACAGGGTCGATACGCAGTATTTT
NA,NA,TRBV6-1,TRBJ2-2,CASRPYSGVGNTGELFF,TGTGCCAGCAGACCCTACTCTGGGGTCGGGAACACCGGGGAGCTGTTTTTT